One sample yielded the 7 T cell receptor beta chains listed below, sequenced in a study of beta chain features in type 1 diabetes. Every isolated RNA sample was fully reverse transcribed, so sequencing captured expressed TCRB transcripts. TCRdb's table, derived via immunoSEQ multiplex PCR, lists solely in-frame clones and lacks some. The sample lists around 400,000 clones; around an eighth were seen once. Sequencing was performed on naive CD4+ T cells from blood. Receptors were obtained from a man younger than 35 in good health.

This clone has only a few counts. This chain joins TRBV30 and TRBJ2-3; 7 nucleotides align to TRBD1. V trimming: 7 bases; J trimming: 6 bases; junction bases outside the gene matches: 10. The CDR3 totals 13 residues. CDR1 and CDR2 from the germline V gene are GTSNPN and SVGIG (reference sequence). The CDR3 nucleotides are TGTGCCTCCCAGGGACAGACGCAGGATACGCAGTATTTT. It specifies CASQGQTQDTQYF. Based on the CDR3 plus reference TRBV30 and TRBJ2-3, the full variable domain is SQTIHQWPATLVQPVGSPLSLECTVEGTSNPNLYWYRQAAGRGLQLLFYSVGIGQISSEVPQNLSASRPQDRQFILSSKKLLLSDSGFYLCASQGQTQDTQYFGPGTRLTVL.

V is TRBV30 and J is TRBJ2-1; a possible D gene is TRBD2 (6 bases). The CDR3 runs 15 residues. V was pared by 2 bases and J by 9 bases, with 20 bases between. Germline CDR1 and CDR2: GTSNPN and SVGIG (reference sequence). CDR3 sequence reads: CAWSPWSGRRGEQFF. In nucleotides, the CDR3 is TGTGCCTGGAGTCCCTGGTCGGGGAGGCGGGGTGAGCAGTTCTTC.

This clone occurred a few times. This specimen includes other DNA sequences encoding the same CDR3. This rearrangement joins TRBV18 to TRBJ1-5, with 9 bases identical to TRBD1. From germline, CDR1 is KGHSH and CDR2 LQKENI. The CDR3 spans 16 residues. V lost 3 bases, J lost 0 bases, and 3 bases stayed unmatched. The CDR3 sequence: CASSPGQGISNQPQHF. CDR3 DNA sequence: TGTGCCAGCTCACCCGGACAGGGGATTAGCAATCAGCCCCAGCATTTT.

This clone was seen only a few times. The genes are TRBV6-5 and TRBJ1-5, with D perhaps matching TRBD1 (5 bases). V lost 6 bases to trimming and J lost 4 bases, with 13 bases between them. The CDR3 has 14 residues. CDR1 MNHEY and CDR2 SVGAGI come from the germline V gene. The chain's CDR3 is CASRQQGLNQPQHF. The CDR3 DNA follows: TGTGCCAGCAGGCAGCAGGGTCTGAATCAGCCCCAGCATTTT.

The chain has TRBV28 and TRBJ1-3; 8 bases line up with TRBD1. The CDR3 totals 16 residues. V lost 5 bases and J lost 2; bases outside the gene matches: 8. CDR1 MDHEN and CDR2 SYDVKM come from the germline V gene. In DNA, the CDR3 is TGTGCCAGCAGTGGAGACAGGGGAGGGACTGGAAACACCATATATTTT. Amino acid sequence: CASSGDRGGTGNTIYF.

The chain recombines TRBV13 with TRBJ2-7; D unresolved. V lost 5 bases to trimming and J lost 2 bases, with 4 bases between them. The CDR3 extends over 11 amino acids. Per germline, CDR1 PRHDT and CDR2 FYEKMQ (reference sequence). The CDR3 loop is CASSRAYEQYF. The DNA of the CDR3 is TGTGCCAGCAGCCGCGCCTACGAGCAGTACTTC.

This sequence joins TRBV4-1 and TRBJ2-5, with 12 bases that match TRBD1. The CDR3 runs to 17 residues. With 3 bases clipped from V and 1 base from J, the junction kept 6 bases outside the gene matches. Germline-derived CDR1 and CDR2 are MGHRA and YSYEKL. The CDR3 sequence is CASSQTLGQGAQETQYF. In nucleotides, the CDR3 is TGCGCCAGCAGCCAGACCTTGGGACAGGGGGCCCAAGAGACCCAGTACTTC.